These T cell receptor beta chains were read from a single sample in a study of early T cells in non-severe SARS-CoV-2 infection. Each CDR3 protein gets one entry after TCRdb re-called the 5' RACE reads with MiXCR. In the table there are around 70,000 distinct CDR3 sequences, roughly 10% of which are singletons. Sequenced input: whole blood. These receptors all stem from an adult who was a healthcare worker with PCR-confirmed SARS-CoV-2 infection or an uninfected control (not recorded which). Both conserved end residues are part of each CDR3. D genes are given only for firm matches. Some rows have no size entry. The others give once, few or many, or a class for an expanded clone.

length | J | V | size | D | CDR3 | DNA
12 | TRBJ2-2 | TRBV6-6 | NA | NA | CASTLVGGELFF | TGTGCCAGCACCCTCGTTGGAGGGGAGCTGTTTTTT
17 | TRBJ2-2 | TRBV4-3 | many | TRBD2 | CASSQGRASGSGGELFF | TGCGCCAGCAGCCAAGGGCGGGCTAGCGGGAGTGGCGGGGAGCTGTTTTTT
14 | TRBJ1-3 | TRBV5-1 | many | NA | CASSLPGAGNTIYF | TGCGCCAGCAGCTTGCCAGGTGCCGGAAACACCATATATTTT
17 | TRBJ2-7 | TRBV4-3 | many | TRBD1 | CASSQSSRTGTFNEQYF | TGCGCCAGCAGCCAATCATCCCGGACAGGGACCTTTAACGAGCAGTACTTC
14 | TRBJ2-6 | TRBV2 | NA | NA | CASSDDSGANVLTF | TGTGCCAGCAGTGATGACTCTGGGGCCAACGTCCTGACTTTC
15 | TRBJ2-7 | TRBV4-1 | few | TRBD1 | CASSQGTGGLYEQYF | TGCGCCAGCAGCCAAGGCACAGGGGGCCTCTACGAGCAGTACTTC
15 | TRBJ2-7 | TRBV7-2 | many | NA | CASSPGTGSVNEQYF | TGTGCCAGCAGCCCTGGGACGGGGAGTGTCAACGAGCAGTACTTC
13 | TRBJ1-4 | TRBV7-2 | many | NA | CASSPSISEKLFF | TGTGCCAGCAGCCCCTCCATTAGTGAAAAACTGTTTTTT
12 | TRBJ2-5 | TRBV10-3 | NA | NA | CAIRDRQETQYF | TGTGCCATCAGGGACAGACAAGAGACCCAGTACTTC
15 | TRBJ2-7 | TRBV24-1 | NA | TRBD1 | CATSDHQGAVNEQYF | TGTGCCACCAGTGATCACCAGGGGGCTGTAAACGAGCAGTACTTC
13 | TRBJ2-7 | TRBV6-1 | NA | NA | CASSESGNYEQYF | TGTGCCAGCAGTGAATCTGGCAACTACGAGCAGTACTTC
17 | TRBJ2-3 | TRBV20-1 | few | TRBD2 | CSARHPSGRLAGDTQYF | TGCAGTGCTAGACACCCCTCCGGGAGACTAGCTGGAGATACGCAGTATTTT
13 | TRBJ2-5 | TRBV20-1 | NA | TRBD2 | CSALRLAGETQYF | TGCAGTGCTCTCAGACTAGCCGGAGAGACCCAGTACTTC
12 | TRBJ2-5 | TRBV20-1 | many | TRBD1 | CSARDRGETQYF | TGCAGTGCTAGAGACAGGGGGGAGACCCAGTACTTC
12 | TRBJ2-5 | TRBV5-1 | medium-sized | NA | CASSPGGETQYF | TGCGCCAGCAGCCCAGGAGGAGAGACCCAGTACTTC
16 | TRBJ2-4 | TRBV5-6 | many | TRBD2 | CASSQRREVAKNIQYF | TGTGCCAGCAGCCAGAGGCGGGAGGTAGCCAAAAACATTCAGTACTTC
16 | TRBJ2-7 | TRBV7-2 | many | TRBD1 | CASSRRPGQGPYEQYF | TGTGCCAGCAGCCGTCGACCGGGACAGGGCCCCTACGAGCAGTACTTC
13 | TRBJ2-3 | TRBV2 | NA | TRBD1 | CASTRTGEDTQYF | TGTGCCAGCACTCGGACAGGGGAGGATACGCAGTATTTT
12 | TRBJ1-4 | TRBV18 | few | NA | CASSPSNEKLFF | TGTGCCAGCTCACCCTCGAATGAAAAACTGTTTTTT
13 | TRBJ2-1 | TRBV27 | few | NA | CASSFLSQGEQFF | TGTGCCAGCAGTTTTTTGTCCCAGGGTGAGCAGTTCTTC
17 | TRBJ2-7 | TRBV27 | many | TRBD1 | CASSVANNRGHTYEQYF | TGTGCCAGCAGTGTGGCGAATAACAGGGGCCATACCTACGAGCAGTACTTC
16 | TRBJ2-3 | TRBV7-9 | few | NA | CASSLEGRGSTDTQYF | TGTGCCAGCAGCTTAGAAGGACGGGGTAGCACAGATACGCAGTATTTT
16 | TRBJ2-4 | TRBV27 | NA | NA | CASSLNGRGRGGIQYF | TGTGCCAGCAGTTTAAACGGCAGGGGAAGGGGCGGCATTCAGTACTTC
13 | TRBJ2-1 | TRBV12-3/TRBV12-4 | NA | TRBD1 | CASSNRGRNEQFF | TGTGCCAGCAGCAACAGGGGCCGGAATGAGCAGTTCTTC
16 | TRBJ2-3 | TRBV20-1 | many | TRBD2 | CSARDRPSGSTDTQYF | TGCAGTGCTAGAGATCGCCCTAGCGGAAGCACAGATACGCAGTATTTT
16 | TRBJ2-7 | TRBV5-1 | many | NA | CASSLAGLTGFYEQYF | TGCGCCAGCAGCTTGGCCGGTCTTACAGGTTTCTACGAGCAGTACTTC
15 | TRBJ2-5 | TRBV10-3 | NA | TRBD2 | CAISELGPSGETQYF | TGTGCCATCAGTGAGTTGGGGCCTAGCGGAGAGACCCAGTACTTC
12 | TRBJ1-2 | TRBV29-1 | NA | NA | CSVESRGIGYTF | TGCAGCGTTGAAAGCAGGGGAATTGGCTACACCTTC
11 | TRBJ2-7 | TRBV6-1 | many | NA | CASSEHYEQYF | TGTGCCAGCAGTGAACACTACGAGCAGTACTTC
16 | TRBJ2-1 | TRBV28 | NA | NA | CASSFPLGSSYNEQFF | TGTGCCAGCAGTTTTCCCCTGGGGAGTTCCTACAATGAGCAGTTCTTC
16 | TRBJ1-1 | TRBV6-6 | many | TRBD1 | CASSYGTGAANTEAFF | TGTGCCAGCAGTTACGGGACAGGGGCTGCGAACACTGAAGCTTTCTTT
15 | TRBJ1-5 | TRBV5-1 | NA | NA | CASSLAGARNQPQHF | TGCGCCAGCAGCTTGGCTGGGGCGCGCAATCAGCCCCAGCATTTT
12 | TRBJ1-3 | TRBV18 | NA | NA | CASSPAGNTIYF | TGTGCCAGCTCACCAGCCGGAAACACCATATATTTT
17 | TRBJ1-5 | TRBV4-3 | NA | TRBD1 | CASSQDGRGSSNQPQHF | TGCGCCAGCAGCCAAGATGGCAGGGGGTCTAGCAATCAGCCCCAGCATTTT
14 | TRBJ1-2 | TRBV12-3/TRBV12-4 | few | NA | CASRVTGRDEGYTF | TGTGCCAGCAGAGTTACTGGACGGGACGAGGGCTACACCTTC
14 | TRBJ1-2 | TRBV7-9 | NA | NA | CASSPILANYGYTF | TGTGCCAGCAGCCCGATTTTGGCTAACTATGGCTACACCTTC
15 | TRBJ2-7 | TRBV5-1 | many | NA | CASSPTVLSAYEQYF | TGCGCCAGCAGCCCTACCGTCCTGAGCGCGTACGAGCAGTACTTC